This is a list of T cell receptor beta chains from one sample in a study of early T cells in non-severe SARS-CoV-2 infection. TCRdb passed the 5' RACE reads through MiXCR, listing each CDR3 protein once. This table has 50,000 to 65,000 distinct CDR3 sequences, around 20% appearing once. Source: whole blood, taken at baseline. These receptors were obtained from an adult who was a healthcare worker with PCR-confirmed SARS-CoV-2 infection or an uninfected control (not recorded which). Both conserved end residues are part of each CDR3. D genes are given only for firm matches. Clone sizes are given selectively: once, few, many, or a class where the clone is expanded.

v_call,d_call,j_call,clone_size,cdr3_aa,cdr3_nt
TRBV4-2,.,TRBJ2-2,.,CASSQVRAGELFF,TGTGCCAGCAGCCAAGTTAGGGCCGGGGAGCTGTTTTTT
TRBV7-3,TRBD2,TRBJ2-4,many,CASSSSGLAATPLAKNIQYF,TGTGCCAGCAGCTCCTCCGGACTAGCGGCGACACCTTTAGCCAAAAACATTCAGTACTTC
TRBV5-1,.,TRBJ1-4,few,CASSPAGGATNEKLFF,TGCGCCAGCAGCCCGGCGGGGGGAGCAACTAATGAAAAACTGTTTTTT
TRBV7-9,.,TRBJ2-3,few,CASSLPVDDTQYF,TGTGCCAGCAGCCTCCCCGTCGATGATACGCAGTATTTT
TRBV3-1,.,TRBJ2-7,.,CASSHTVAGLSYEQYF,TGTGCCAGCAGCCATACCGTAGCCGGGCTGAGCTACGAGCAGTACTTC
TRBV19,.,TRBJ1-2,few,CASSMVRGESDHTF,TGTGCCAGTAGTATGGTCAGGGGAGAATCAGACCACACCTTC
TRBV7-6,.,TRBJ2-5,.,CASSPTPGAETQYF,TGTGCCAGCAGCCCCACCCCCGGGGCAGAGACCCAGTACTTC
TRBV2,TRBD2,TRBJ2-3,many,CASSEEPGLAISDTQYF,TGTGCCAGCAGTGAGGAGCCGGGACTAGCGATATCAGATACGCAGTATTTT
TRBV7-9,.,TRBJ2-2,many,CASSSDKAGELFF,TGTGCCAGCAGCTCAGATAAAGCCGGGGAGCTGTTTTTT
TRBV25-1,TRBD1,TRBJ1-5,few,CASSGLGGGQPQHF,TGTGCCAGCAGTGGTTTAGGGGGCGGTCAGCCCCAGCATTTT
TRBV7-9,.,TRBJ1-1,few,CASSLAPGDGEAFF,TGTGCCAGCAGCTTAGCTCCGGGCGATGGGGAAGCTTTCTTT
TRBV29-1,.,TRBJ2-7,many,CSVEESYEQYF,TGCAGCGTTGAAGAAAGCTACGAGCAGTACTTC
TRBV30,.,TRBJ2-7,.,CAWSPGRHEQYF,TGTGCCTGGAGTCCAGGGAGGCACGAGCAGTACTTC
TRBV5-1,TRBD1,TRBJ2-1,.,CASRAGTGAYEQFF,TGCGCCAGCAGGGCCGGGACAGGGGCATATGAGCAGTTCTTC
TRBV6-2/TRBV6-3,.,TRBJ1-1,.,CASSYNRLPAEAFF,TGTGCCAGCAGTTATAACAGACTACCAGCTGAAGCTTTCTTT
TRBV27,.,TRBJ1-2,.,CASSEGRGGYTF,TGTGCCAGCAGTGAGGGAAGAGGTGGCTACACCTTC
TRBV3-1,.,TRBJ1-6,few,CASSQVSNSPLHF,TGTGCCAGCAGCCAAGTTTCTAATTCACCCCTCCACTTT
TRBV10-3,.,TRBJ1-2,.,CAISESDGQKTYGYTF,TGTGCCATCAGTGAGTCTGATGGGCAGAAGACCTATGGCTACACCTTC
TRBV12-3/TRBV12-4,.,TRBJ2-7,.,CASSLALGTFLNEQYF,TGTGCCAGCAGTTTAGCGCTCGGGACTTTCCTCAACGAGCAGTACTTC
TRBV6-6,.,TRBJ1-6,.,CASSPVSGGIKSPLHF,TGTGCCAGCAGCCCAGTCTCGGGGGGGATCAAATCACCCCTCCACTTT
TRBV18,.,TRBJ1-2,few,CASSSPGQGYTF,TGTGCCAGCTCATCGCCGGGTCAAGGCTACACCTTC
TRBV9,TRBD2,TRBJ2-1,.,CASSVGGSGSYNEQFF,TGTGCCAGCAGCGTAGGAGGTAGCGGGTCCTACAATGAGCAGTTCTTC
TRBV20-1,.,TRBJ2-6,.,CSATDRSAGANVLTF,TGCAGTGCTACAGACAGAAGCGCTGGGGCCAACGTCCTGACTTTC
TRBV19,.,TRBJ1-2,.,CASSIFRSYGYTF,TGTGCCAGTAGTATCTTCAGATCCTATGGCTACACCTTC
TRBV10-3,TRBD2,TRBJ2-1,many,CAISDAAGAYNEQFF,TGTGCCATCAGTGATGCAGCGGGGGCCTACAATGAGCAGTTCTTC
TRBV7-2,.,TRBJ1-2,.,CASSPNRDYGYTF,TGTGCCAGCAGCCCGAACAGGGACTATGGCTACACCTTC
TRBV3-1,.,TRBJ1-2,few,CASSHSRGYGYTF,TGTGCCAGCAGCCATAGCCGGGGCTATGGCTACACCTTC
TRBV6-1,.,TRBJ2-7,.,CASPGRSGDYEQYF,TGTGCCAGTCCGGGCCGATCGGGAGACTACGAGCAGTACTTC
TRBV20-1,TRBD2,TRBJ2-7,.,CSAPGRGRPPYEQYF,TGCAGTGCCCCCGGGAGGGGAAGGCCGCCCTACGAGCAGTACTTC
TRBV5-1,.,TRBJ2-3,few,CASRSSDTQYF,TGCGCCAGCAGGTCTTCAGATACGCAGTATTTT
TRBV5-1,.,TRBJ1-6,.,CASSLGGTDNSPLHF,TGCGCCAGCAGCTTAGGCGGCACTGATAATTCACCCCTCCACTTT
TRBV6-6,.,TRBJ1-2,.,CASAWWTNYGYTF,TGTGCCAGCGCCTGGTGGACTAACTATGGCTACACCTTC
TRBV2,.,TRBJ2-1,once,CASLRETGDNEQFF,TGTGCCAGCCTCCGGGAGACGGGGGACAATGAGCAGTTCTTC
TRBV7-9,.,TRBJ1-1,few,CASSLDTEAFF,TGTGCCAGCAGCTTAGACACTGAAGCTTTCTTT
TRBV7-8,.,TRBJ1-6,.,CASSSLTDIYNSSLHF,TGTGCCAGCAGCTCGCTGACAGACATCTATAATTCATCCCTCCACTTT
TRBV20-1,.,TRBJ1-5,.,CSARGQINQPQHF,TGCAGTGCTAGGGGCCAGATCAATCAGCCCCAGCATTTT
TRBV5-1,.,TRBJ2-7,.,CASSLSSEVPHEQYF,TGCGCCAGCAGCTTGAGCAGTGAAGTTCCCCACGAGCAGTACTTC
TRBV4-1,TRBD2,TRBJ2-1,few,CASSQVPAGGRNEQFF,TGCGCCAGCAGCCAAGTTCCAGCGGGGGGGCGCAATGAGCAGTTCTTC
TRBV20-1,.,TRBJ1-6,.,CSARDRFRGNAYNSPLHF,TGCAGTGCTAGAGATCGGTTTCGAGGGAATGCCTATAATTCACCCCTCCACTTT
TRBV19,.,TRBJ2-3,few,CASSIGQGMLADTQYF,TGTGCCAGTAGTATCGGGCAGGGGATGTTGGCAGATACGCAGTATTTT